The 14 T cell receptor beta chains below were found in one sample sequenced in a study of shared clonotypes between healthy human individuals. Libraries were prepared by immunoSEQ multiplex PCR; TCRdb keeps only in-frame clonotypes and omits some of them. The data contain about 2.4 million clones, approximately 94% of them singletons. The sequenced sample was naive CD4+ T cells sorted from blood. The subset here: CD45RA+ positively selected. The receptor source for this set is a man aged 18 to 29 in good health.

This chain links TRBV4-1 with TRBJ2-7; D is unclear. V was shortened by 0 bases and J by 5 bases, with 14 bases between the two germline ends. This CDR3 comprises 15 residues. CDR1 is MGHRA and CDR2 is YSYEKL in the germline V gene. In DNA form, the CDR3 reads TGCGCCAGCAGCCAAGAACACAACTTACCCCACGAGCAGTACTTC. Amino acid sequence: CASSQEHNLPHEQYF.

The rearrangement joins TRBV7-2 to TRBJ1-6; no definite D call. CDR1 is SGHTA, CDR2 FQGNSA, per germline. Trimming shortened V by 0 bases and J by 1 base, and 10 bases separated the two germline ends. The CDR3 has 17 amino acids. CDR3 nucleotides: TGTGCCAGCAGCTTAGCGCTCGGAGGATCCTATAATTCACCCCTCCACTTT. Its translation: CASSLALGGSYNSPLHF.

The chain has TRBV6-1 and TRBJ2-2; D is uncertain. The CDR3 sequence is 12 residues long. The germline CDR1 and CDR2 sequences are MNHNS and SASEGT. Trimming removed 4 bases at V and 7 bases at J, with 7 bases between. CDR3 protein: CASSAVGGELFF. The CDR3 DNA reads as TGTGCCAGCAGTGCGGTGGGCGGGGAGCTGTTTTTT.

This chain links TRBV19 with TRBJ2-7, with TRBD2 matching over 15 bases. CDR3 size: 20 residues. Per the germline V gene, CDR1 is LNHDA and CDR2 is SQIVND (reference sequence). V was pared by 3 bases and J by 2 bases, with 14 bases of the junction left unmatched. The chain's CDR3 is CASSIFFRTSGRAGTYEQYF. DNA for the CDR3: TGTGCCAGTAGTATCTTTTTTCGGACTAGCGGGAGGGCAGGAACCTACGAGCAGTACTTC.

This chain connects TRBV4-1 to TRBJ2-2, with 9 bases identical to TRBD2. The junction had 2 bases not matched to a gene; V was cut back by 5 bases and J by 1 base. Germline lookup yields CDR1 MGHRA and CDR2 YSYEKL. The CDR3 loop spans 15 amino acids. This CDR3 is CASSEAGGNTGELFF. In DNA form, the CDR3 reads TGCGCCAGCAGCGAAGCGGGGGGGAACACCGGGGAGCTGTTTTTT.

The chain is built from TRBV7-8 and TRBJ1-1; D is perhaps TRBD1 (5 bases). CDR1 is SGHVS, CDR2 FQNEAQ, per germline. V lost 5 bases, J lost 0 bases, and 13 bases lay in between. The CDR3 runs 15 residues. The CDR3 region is CASSIREIVNTEAFF. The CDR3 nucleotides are TGTGCCAGCAGCATCAGGGAGATCGTGAACACTGAAGCTTTCTTT.

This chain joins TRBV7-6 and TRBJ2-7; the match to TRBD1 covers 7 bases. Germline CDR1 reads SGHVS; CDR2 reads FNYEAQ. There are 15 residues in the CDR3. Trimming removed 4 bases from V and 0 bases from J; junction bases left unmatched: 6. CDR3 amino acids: CASSSGQHNSYEQYF. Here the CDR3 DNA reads TGTGCCAGCAGCTCGGGACAGCACAACTCCTACGAGCAGTACTTC. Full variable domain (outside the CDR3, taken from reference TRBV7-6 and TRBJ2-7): GAGVSQSPRYKVTKRGQDVALRCDPISGHVSLYWYRQALGQGPEFLTYFNYEAQQDKSGLPNDRFSAERPEGSISTLTIQRTEQRDSAMYRCASSSGQHNSYEQYFGPGTRLTVT.

In DNA form, the CDR3 reads TGTGCCAGCTCGTCACAGGGACAAAATTCACCCCTCCACTTT. Translation: CASSSQGQNSPLHF. The chain couples TRBV18 to TRBJ1-6, with TRBD1 as a possible D gene (6 bases). V gave up 6 bases and J gave up 7 bases, with 13 bases separating them. The CDR3 runs 14 residues. Germline assignment: CDR1 KGHSH and CDR2 LQKENI.

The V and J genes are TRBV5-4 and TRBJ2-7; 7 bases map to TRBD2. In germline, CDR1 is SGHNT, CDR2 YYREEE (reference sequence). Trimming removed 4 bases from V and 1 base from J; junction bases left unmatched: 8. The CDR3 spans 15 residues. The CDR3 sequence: CASSPGGSGSYEQYF. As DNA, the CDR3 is TGTGCCAGCAGCCCCGGGGGGAGCGGGTCCTACGAGCAGTACTTC.

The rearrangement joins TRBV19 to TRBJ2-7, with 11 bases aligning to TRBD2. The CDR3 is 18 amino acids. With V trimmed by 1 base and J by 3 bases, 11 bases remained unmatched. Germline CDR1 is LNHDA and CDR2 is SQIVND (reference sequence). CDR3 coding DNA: TGTGCCAGTAGTATAGGTGCCTTAGCGGGAGGGACGAACTACGAGCAGTACTTC. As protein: CASSIGALAGGTNYEQYF. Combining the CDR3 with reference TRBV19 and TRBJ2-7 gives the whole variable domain DGGITQSPKYLFRKEGQNVTLSCEQNLNHDAMYWYRQDPGQGLRLIYYSQIVNDFQKGDIAEGYSVSREKKESFPLTVTSAQKNPTAFYLCASSIGALAGGTNYEQYFGPGTRLTVT.

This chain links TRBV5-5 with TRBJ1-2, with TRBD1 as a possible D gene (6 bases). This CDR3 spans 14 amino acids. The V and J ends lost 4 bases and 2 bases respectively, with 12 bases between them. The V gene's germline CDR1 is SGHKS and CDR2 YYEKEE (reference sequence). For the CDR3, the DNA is TGTGCCAGCAGCAGTTCTCAGGGGAACTATGGCTACACCTTC. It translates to CASSSSQGNYGYTF.

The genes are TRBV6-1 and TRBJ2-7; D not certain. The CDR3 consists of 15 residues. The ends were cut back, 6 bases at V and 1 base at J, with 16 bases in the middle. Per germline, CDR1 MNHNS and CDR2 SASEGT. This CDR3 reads CASRAPGPSSYEQYF. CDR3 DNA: TGTGCCAGCAGAGCTCCCGGGCCTTCATCCTACGAGCAGTACTTC.

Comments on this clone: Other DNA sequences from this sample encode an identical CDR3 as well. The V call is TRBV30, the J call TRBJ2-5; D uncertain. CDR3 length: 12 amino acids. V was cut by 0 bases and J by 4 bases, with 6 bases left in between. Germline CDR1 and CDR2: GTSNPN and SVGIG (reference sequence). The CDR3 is CAWSVRRETQYF. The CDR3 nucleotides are TGTGCCTGGAGTGTACGAAGAGAGACCCAGTACTTC.

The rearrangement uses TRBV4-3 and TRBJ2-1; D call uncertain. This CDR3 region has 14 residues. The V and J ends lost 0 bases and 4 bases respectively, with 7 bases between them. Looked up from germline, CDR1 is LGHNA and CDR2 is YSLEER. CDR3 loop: CASSQDEQYNEQFF. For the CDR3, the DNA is TGCGCCAGCAGCCAAGATGAACAGTACAATGAGCAGTTCTTC.